This TCR beta chain stems from a study of prognosis after radiotherapy for stage I lung cancer. Findings and limits, study-wide: Following stereotactic body radiation therapy, patients who went on to develop distant metastases had lower Shannon entropy.

Two-round multiplex PCR amplified TCR beta CDR3 from genomic DNA. TRBV and TRBJ genes each had their own specific primers in first-round PCR. Via MiXCR, TCRdb re-called the multiplex PCR reads, giving one row per CDR3 protein. The sample contains about 16,000 distinct CDR3 sequences, less than 40% of which appear only once. A volume of around 6.4 milliliters of peripheral blood was collected by draw at each of two time points. The CDR3 has 13 amino acids. The J segment lost 5 bases and the V segment lost 8 bases, leaving 7 bases of the junction unmatched. From germline, CDR1 is MRHNA and CDR2 SNTAGT. A remark on this clonotype: Its antigen is undetermined. A far larger clone is only one base removed, so a read error is likely.

The TCR sequence derives from a donor aged 50 or older with non-small cell lung cancer. The chain combines TRBV6-4 with TRBJ2-7; 9 bases map to TRBD2. Material: PBMCs, obtained before or after stereotactic body radiation therapy (not recorded which). The CDR3 nucleotides are TGTGCCAGCTCCGGGACTAGCATCCACGAGCAGTACTTC. Protein product: CASSGTSIHEQYF.